This T cell receptor beta chain was profiled in a study of tumour-infiltrating T cells in Burkitt lymphoma. Study as a whole: Overall and progression-free survival were predicted by productive clonality.

This clone was picked up a small number of times. The protocol was immunoSEQ multiplex PCR, while the TCRdb copy is restricted to in-frame clones and leaves out a portion. The sample carries 1,500 to 2,000 clones, 60% to 70% recorded once. The sequenced material came from tumor tissue. The origin of this receptor is a human donor with diffuse large B-cell lymphoma.

The DNA of the CDR3 is TGTGCCAGCAGTTACTCGCCTTCTGGGGCCACTGAAGCTTTCTTT. As protein: CASSYSPSGATEAFF. The V and J genes are TRBV6-5 and TRBJ1-1, with D possibly being TRBD1 (5 bases). The CDR3 contains 15 residues. V shed 0 bases and J shed 4 bases, with 12 bases lying between them. Germline V CDR1 and CDR2: MNHEY, SVGAGI.